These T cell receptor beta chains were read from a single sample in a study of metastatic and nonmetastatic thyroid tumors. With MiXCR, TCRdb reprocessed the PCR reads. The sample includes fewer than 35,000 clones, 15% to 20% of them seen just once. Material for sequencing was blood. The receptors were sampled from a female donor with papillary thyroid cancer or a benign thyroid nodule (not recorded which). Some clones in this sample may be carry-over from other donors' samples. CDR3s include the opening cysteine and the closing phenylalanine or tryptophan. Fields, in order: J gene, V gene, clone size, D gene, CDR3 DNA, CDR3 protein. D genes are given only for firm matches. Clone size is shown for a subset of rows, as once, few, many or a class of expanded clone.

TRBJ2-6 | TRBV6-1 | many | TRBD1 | TGTGCCAGCAGACCGTGGACAGGGGAGGGTGGGGCCAACGTCCTGACTTTC | CASRPWTGEGGANVLTF
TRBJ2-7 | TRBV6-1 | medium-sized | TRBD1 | TGTGCCAGCAGCCCACGGACAGGAGCCTACGAGCAGTACTTC | CASSPRTGAYEQYF
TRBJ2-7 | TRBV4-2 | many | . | TGTGCCAGCAGCCAAGGGGGCCTCTACGAGCAGTACTTC | CASSQGGLYEQYF
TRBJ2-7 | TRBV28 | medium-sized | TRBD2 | TGTGCCAGCAGTTTCCTCCGGGACTACTACGAGCAGTACTTC | CASSFLRDYYEQYF
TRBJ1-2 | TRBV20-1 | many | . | TGCAGTGCTCAACCTGAGCCAGGAGATAACTATGGCTACACCTTC | CSAQPEPGDNYGYTF
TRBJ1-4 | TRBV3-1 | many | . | TGTGCCAGCAGCAACAGGTATGGCGAAAAACTGTTTTTT | CASSNRYGEKLFF
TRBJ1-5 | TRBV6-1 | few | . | TGTGCCAGCTGCCAGCTAGATCAGCCCCAGCATTTT | CASCQLDQPQHF
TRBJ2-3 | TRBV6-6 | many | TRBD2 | TGTGCCAGCAGTTACACTAGCGGGGGGGCAGATACGCAGTATTTT | CASSYTSGGADTQYF
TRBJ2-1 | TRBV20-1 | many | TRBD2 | TGCAGTGCACTTATAGCGGGAGATTCCTACAATGAGCAGTTCTTC | CSALIAGDSYNEQFF
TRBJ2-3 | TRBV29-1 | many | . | TGCAGCGTTTGGGACCAGGGGCAGTATTTT | CSVWDQGQYF
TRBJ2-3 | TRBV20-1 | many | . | TGCAGTGCTAGATGGTGGGGGAACACAGATACGCAGTATTTT | CSARWWGNTDTQYF
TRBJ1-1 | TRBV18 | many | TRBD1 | TGTGCCAGCTCACCACGGAGGACAGGGTCGGGGACTGAAGCTTTCTTT | CASSPRRTGSGTEAFF
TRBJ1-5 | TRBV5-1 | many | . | TGCGCCAGCAGCTTCTTAGTAGGGAGGGGGCCCCAGCATTTT | CASSFLVGRGPQHF
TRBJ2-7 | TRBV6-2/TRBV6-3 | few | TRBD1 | TGTGCCAGCAGTTACCCAGGGACAGGGGGGATCTACGAGCAGTACTTC | CASSYPGTGGIYEQYF
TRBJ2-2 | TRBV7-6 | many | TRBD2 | TGTGCCAGCAGCTTAGAAGATGGCAACGCGGGGGACGGGGAGCTGTTTTTT | CASSLEDGNAGDGELFF
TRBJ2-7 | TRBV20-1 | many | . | TGCAGTGCTAGAGAGGGAATGGGGGTGTTCTACGAGCAGTACTTC | CSAREGMGVFYEQYF
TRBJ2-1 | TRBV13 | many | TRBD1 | TGTGCCAGCAGCTCCCAAGACAGGGGGCACCATGAGCAGTTCTTC | CASSSQDRGHHEQFF
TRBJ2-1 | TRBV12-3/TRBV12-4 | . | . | TGTGCCAGCACTGACAAGAGCTCCTACAATGAGCAGTTCTTC | CASTDKSSYNEQFF
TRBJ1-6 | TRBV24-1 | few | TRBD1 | TGTGCCACCAGTGATTTAGGGGGCCCACCCCTCCACTTT | CATSDLGGPPLHF
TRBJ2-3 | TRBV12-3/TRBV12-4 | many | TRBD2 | TGTGCCAGCAGTCGCAGAAGCGGGGGGAACGCAGATACGCAGTATTTT | CASSRRSGGNADTQYF
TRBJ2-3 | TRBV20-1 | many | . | TGCAGTGCTCAAAGCAGGGACTTCACAGATACGCAGTATTTC | CSAQSRDFTDTQYF
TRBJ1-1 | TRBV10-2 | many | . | TGCGCCAGCAGTGGACCCCTTAACACTGAAGCTTTCTTT | CASSGPLNTEAFF
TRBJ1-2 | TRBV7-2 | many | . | TGTGCCAGCAGCCCCTACAGTCCTAACTATGGCTACACCTTC | CASSPYSPNYGYTF
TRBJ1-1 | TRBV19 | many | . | TGTGCCAGTATGGGCAGGGAGTTGAACACTGAAGCTTTCTTT | CASMGRELNTEAFF
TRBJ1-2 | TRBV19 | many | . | TGTGCCAGTAGCCTCGGCTCCCCCGGCTATGGCTACACCTTC | CASSLGSPGYGYTF
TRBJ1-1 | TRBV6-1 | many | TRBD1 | TGTGCCAGCAGCTCCGGACAGGTTAATGAAGCTTTCTTT | CASSSGQVNEAFF
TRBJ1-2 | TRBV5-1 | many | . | TGCGCCAGCAGCTTCTCTGGTGAGGGTGGGGATGGCTACACCTTC | CASSFSGEGGDGYTF
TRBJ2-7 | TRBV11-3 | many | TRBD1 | TGTGCCAGCAGCCGGGGACAGGGTCGCGAGCAGTACTTC | CASSRGQGREQYF
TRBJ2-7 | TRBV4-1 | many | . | TGCGCCAGCAGCCGCGGGACAGATACTTCCTACGAGCAGTACTTC | CASSRGTDTSYEQYF
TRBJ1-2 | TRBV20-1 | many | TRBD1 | TGCAGTGCGGACCGCGGACAGGGTCCTAACTATGGCTACACCTTC | CSADRGQGPNYGYTF
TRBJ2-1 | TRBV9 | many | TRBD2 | TGTGCCAGCAGCGTAGAAGGGACTACTTACAATGAGCAGTTCTTC | CASSVEGTTYNEQFF
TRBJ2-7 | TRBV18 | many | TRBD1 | TGTGCCAGCTCAGATAGAAGGACAGGGGACTCCTACGAGCAGTACTTC | CASSDRRTGDSYEQYF
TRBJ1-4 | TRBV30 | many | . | TGTGCCTGGGGGGGACTCGACAGGCGTAATGAAAAACTGTTTTTT | CAWGGLDRRNEKLFF
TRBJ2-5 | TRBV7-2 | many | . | TGTGCCAGCAGCTTAGGAACCCAAGAGACCCAGTACTTC | CASSLGTQETQYF
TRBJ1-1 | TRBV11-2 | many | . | TGTGCCAGCAGCCCCAACAGCGAGAGCTCTGAAGCTTTCTTT | CASSPNSESSEAFF
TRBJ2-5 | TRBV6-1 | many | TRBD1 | TGTGCCGGCCGACAGGGGGGACAAGAGACCCAGTACTTC | CAGRQGGQETQYF
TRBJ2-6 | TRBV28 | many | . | TGTGCCAGCAGTTTTGGGGGGGGGGCCAACGTCCTGACTTTC | CASSFGGGANVLTF
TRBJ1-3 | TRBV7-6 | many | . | TGTGCCAGCAGCTTAGGGGGATCCTCTGGAAACACCATATATTTT | CASSLGGSSGNTIYF
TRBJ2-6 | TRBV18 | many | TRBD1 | TGTGCCAGCTCACCCCGGACAGGGGGCTCTGGGGCCAACGTCCTGACTTTC | CASSPRTGGSGANVLTF
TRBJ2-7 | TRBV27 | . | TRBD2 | TGTTCCAGCAGTTTGAGCGGGATAGTCTACGAGCAGTACTTC | CSSSLSGIVYEQYF
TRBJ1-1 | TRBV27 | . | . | TGTGCCAGCAGTTTGAGGTTCAAAGACACTGAAGCTTTCTTT | CASSLRFKDTEAFF
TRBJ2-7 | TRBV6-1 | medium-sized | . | TGTGCCAGCAGTGAAGTGGCAGGGGTATACTTC | CASSEVAGVYF
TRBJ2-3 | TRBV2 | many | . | TGTGCCAGCGTGTTGGACCGCCAAGTCACAGATACGCAGTATTTT | CASVLDRQVTDTQYF
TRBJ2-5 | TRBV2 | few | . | TGTGCCAGCAGTGACACAGGGAGCGGAGAGACCCAGTACTTC | CASSDTGSGETQYF
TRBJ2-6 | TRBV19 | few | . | TGTGCCAGTAGTCCCTCTACATCTGGGGCCAACGTCCTGACTTTC | CASSPSTSGANVLTF
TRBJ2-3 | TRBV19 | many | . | TGTGCCAGTAATCCCTCGGGGACCTACACAGATACGCAGTATTTT | CASNPSGTYTDTQYF
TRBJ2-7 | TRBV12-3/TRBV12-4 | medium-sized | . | TGTGCCAGCAGTCCACAGGCGACCGCGTTGTACGAGCAGTACTTC | CASSPQATALYEQYF
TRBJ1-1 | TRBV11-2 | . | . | TGTGCCAGCAGCTTAGTGGTCGGCAACACTGAAGCTTTCTTT | CASSLVVGNTEAFF
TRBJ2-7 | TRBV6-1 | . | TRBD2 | TGTGCCAGCAGGCAGGGGGCTAGCGGGGGCTACGAGCAGTACTTC | CASRQGASGGYEQYF
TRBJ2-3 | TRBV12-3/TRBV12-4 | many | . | TGTGCCAGCAGTTTAGCGCCGGACAACACAGATACGCAGTATTTT | CASSLAPDNTDTQYF
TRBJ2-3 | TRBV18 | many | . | TGTGCCAGCTCACAGACGGCAGATACGCAGTATTTT | CASSQTADTQYF
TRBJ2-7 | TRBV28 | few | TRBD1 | TGTGCCAGCAGTTTTGACAGGGGCGGCTCCTACGAGCAGTACTTC | CASSFDRGGSYEQYF
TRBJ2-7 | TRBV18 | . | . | TGTGCCAGCTCACCTCCCCAGGGGAGGGAGCTCTACGAGCAGTACTTC | CASSPPQGRELYEQYF
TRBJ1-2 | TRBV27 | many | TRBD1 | TGTGCCAGCAGTTTCACCGACGGACAGGGTAATGGCTACACCTTC | CASSFTDGQGNGYTF
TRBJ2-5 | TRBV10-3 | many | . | TGTGCCATCAGTGTAGGGGCAGGGTACCAAGAGACCCAGTACTTC | CAISVGAGYQETQYF